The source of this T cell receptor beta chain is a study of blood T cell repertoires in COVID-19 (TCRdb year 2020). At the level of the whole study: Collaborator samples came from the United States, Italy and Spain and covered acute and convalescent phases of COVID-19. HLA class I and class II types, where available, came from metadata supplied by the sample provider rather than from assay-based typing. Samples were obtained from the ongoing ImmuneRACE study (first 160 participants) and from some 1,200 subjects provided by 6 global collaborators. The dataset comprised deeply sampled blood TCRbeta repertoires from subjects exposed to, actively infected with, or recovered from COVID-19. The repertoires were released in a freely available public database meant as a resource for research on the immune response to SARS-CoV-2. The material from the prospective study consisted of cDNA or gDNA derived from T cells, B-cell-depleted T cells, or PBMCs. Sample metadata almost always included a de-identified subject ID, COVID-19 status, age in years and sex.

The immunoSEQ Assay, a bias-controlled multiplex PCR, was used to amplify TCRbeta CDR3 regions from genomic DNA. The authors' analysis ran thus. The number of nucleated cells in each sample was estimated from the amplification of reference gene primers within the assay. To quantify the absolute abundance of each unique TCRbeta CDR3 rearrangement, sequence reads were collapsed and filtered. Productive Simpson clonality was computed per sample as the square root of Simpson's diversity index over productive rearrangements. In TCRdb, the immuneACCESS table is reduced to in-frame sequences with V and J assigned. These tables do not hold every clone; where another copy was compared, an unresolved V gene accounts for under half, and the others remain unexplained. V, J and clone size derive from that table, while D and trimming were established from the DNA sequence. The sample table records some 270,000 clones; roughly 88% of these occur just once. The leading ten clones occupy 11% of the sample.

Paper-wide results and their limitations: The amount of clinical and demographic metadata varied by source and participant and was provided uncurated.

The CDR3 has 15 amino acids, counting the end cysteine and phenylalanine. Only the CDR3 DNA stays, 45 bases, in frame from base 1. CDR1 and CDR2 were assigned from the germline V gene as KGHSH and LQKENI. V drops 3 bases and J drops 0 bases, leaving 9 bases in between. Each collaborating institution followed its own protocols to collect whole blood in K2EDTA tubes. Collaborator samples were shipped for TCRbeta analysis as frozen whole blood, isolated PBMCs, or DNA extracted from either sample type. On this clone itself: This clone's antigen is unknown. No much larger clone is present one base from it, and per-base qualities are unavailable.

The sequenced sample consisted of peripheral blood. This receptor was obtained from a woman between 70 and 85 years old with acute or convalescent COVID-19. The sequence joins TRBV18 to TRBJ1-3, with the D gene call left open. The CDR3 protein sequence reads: CASSPEARSGNTIYF. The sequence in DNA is TGTGCCAGCTCACCGGAGGCCCGCTCTGGAAACACCATATATTTT.